These 24 T cell receptor beta chains originate from one sample sequenced in a study of T cell repertoires in cytomegalovirus infection. TCRdb independently ran MiXCR on the reads; one entry per CDR3 protein. The sample lists approximately 730,000 distinct CDR3 sequences; approximately 32% were seen once. Their antigens remain unidentified. Sequencing was performed on cultured CD8+ T cells from PBMCs, taken from culture after CMV antigen stimulation. These receptors all come from a human donor in good health (CMV status not recorded). Some clones in this sample may be carry-over from other donors' samples.

V gene TRBV7-8 combines with J gene TRBJ1-5, with D maybe TRBD1 (6 bases). CDR1 is SGHVS, CDR2 FQNEAQ, per germline. V was clipped by 5 bases and J by 3 bases, with 14 bases between them. This CDR3 is 15 amino acids long. The CDR3 loop reads CASSPGGGNNQPQHF. For the CDR3, the DNA is TGTGCCAGCAGCCCCGGAGGGGGGAACAATCAGCCCCAGCATTTT.

The rearrangement links TRBV3-1 to TRBJ2-5, with TRBD1 as a possible D gene (7 bases). V was shortened by 4 bases and J by 4 bases, with 22 bases between the two germline ends. CDR3 size: 17 residues. CDR1 is LGHDT, CDR2 YNNKEL, per germline (reference sequence). The CDR3 loop is CASSPSRKEGARETQYF. CDR3 in DNA: TGTGCCAGCAGCCCCTCAAGAAAGGAGGGGGCAAGAGAGACCCAGTACTTC.

Only a few counts were recorded for this clonotype. The chain employs TRBV5-4 and TRBJ2-1; 10 positions match TRBD1. The V gene end was trimmed by 0 bases and the J gene end by 2 bases; junction bases not matched to a gene: 2. There are 16 residues in the CDR3. Germline V gives CDR1 SGHNT, CDR2 YYREEE (reference sequence). The CDR3 DNA follows: TGTGCCAGCAGCTTGGAGGGACAGGGGCCCTACAATGAGCAGTTCTTC. Encoded protein: CASSLEGQGPYNEQFF.

This clonotype was counted a few times. This chain joins TRBV27 and TRBJ2-1, with TRBD2 as a possible D gene (5 bases). Germline values: CDR1 MNHEY, CDR2 SMNVEV (reference sequence). The CDR3 spans 14 residues. Trimming took off 8 bases at V and 4 bases at J, with 15 bases between the two ends. CDR3 loop: CASRDGVIYNEQFF. The DNA of the CDR3 is TGTGCCAGCCGAGACGGGGTTATATACAATGAGCAGTTCTTC.

The J gene is TRBJ2-7, the V gene TRBV27; D is tentatively TRBD1 or TRBD2 (5 bases each). V dropped 7 bases and J dropped 9 bases, with 22 bases sitting between them. Per the germline V gene, CDR1 is MNHEY and CDR2 is SMNVEV (reference sequence). CDR3 length: 14 amino acids. CDR3 loop: CASTPLGTGDPQYF. In nucleotides, the CDR3 is TGTGCCAGCACCCCCCTCGGGACCGGGGACCCGCAGTACTTC.

This clonotype has more than one count but fewer than ten. An end of the junction differs from the germline gene, which may be a read error. This chain joins TRBV7-7 and TRBJ2-1; TRBD1 aligns across 7 bases. This CDR3 is built from 13 residues. The germline CDR1 and CDR2 sequences are SSHAT and FNYEAQ (reference sequence). The CDR3 loop is CASTPEGANEQFF. The DNA of the CDR3 is TGTGCTAGCACCCCCGAGGGGGCCAATGAGCAGTTCTTC.

This clonotype was found once. This chain links TRBV19 with TRBJ2-6, with 7 bases that match TRBD1. The V gene's germline CDR1 is LNHDA and CDR2 SQIVND (reference sequence). V lost 8 bases, J lost 0 bases, and 13 bases stayed unmatched. CDR3 length: 18 amino acids. CDR3 sequence (DNA): TGTGCCAGTTGTACGGAACAGGGGCCTAACTCTGGGGCCAACGTCCTGACTTTC. Translated: CASCTEQGPNSGANVLTF. Filled out from reference TRBV19 and TRBJ2-6, the complete variable domain reads DGGITQSPKYLFRKEGQNVTLSCEQNLNHDAMYWYRQDPGQGLRLIYYSQIVNDFQKGDIAEGYSVSREKKESFPLTVTSAQKNPTAFYLCASCTEQGPNSGANVLTFGAGSRLTVL.

The V and J genes are TRBV6-1 and TRBJ1-5; D gene unclear. The length of the CDR3 is 13 residues. Deletions cut 8 bases from V and 5 bases from J, with 13 bases between. The germline V gene encodes CDR1 MNHNS and CDR2 SASEGT. This CDR3 reads CASGETGYQPQHF. The CDR3 DNA is TGTGCCAGCGGGGAGACGGGGTATCAGCCCCAGCATTTT.

This clonotype was counted between two and nine times. This rearrangement joins TRBV7-6 to TRBJ2-3; a weak D match, TRBD2 (7 bases). This CDR3 comprises 13 residues. Germline lookup yields CDR1 SGHVS and CDR2 FNYEAQ. CDR3 nucleotides: TGTGCAGGGGGAGGGGGTGGCACAGATACGCAGTATTTT. Translated: CAGGGGGTDTQYF.

There are a few counts of this clonotype. The V and J genes are TRBV7-6 and TRBJ1-2, with D unresolved. Germline assignment: CDR1 SGHVS and CDR2 FNYEAQ. Trimming took off 4 bases at V and 6 bases at J, with 15 bases between the two ends. The CDR3 loop spans 14 amino acids. The CDR3 region is CASSSPGMEHGYTF. DNA for the CDR3: TGTGCCAGCAGCTCACCCGGGATGGAACATGGCTACACCTTC.

The chain has TRBV7-9 and TRBJ2-1; D gene ambiguous. The CDR3 runs to 16 residues. CDR1 SEHNR and CDR2 FQNEAQ come from the germline V gene (reference sequence). The germline V and J ends were trimmed by 1 base and 3 bases, with 13 bases remaining between them. The CDR3 sequence is CASSLVGLENYNEQFF. The CDR3 bases are TGTGCCAGCAGCTTAGTCGGTTTAGAAAACTACAATGAGCAGTTCTTC.

The chain is built from TRBV13 and TRBJ2-1; 11 nucleotides agree with TRBD2. The CDR3 contains 15 residues. The V segment lost 3 bases and the J segment 7 bases; nucleotides outside the gene matches: 5. Germline assignment: CDR1 PRHDT and CDR2 FYEKMQ (reference sequence). CDR3 amino acids: CASSFGSGGGNEQFF. DNA of the CDR3: TGTGCCAGCAGCTTCGGTAGCGGGGGGGGGAATGAGCAGTTCTTC.

In DNA, the CDR3 is TGTGCCAGCTCACTCAGACCAGGAGACAGATATGAAAAACTGTTTTTT. Its protein is CASSLRPGDRYEKLFF. The chain joins TRBV18 to TRBJ1-4; tentatively, D is TRBD1 (5 bases). The CDR3 is 16 amino acids. CDR1 is KGHSH, CDR2 LQKENI, per germline. V gave up 4 bases and J gave up 6 bases, with 18 bases separating them.

This clonotype was seen only a few times. This chain uses TRBV7-2 with TRBJ1-5; D is possibly TRBD1 (5 bases). CDR3 length equals 13 residues. The germline CDR1 and CDR2 sequences are SGHTA and FQGNSA. V shed 6 bases and J shed 9 bases, with 15 bases lying between them. This chain's CDR3 is CASSTTDSRPQHF. The CDR3 nucleotides are TGTGCCAGCAGTACGACAGACAGTCGGCCCCAGCATTTT.

The V gene is TRBV7-9, the J gene TRBJ1-2, with unresolved D. Trimming took 5 bases from V and 4 from J, leaving 14 bases between them. CDR1 is SEHNR, CDR2 FQNEAQ, per germline (reference sequence). CDR3 length: 14 residues. CDR3 sequence reads: CASSQPGALYGYTF. The CDR3, as DNA: TGTGCCAGCAGCCAGCCCGGAGCGCTCTATGGCTACACCTTC.

A remark on this clonotype: A much larger clone is a single base away; this may be a read error. The chain recombines TRBV7-2 with TRBJ1-1; unclear D gene. This CDR3 has 15 residues. Per the germline V gene, CDR1 is SGHTA and CDR2 is FQGNSA. The V end was cut by 5 bases, the J end by 4 bases, with 17 bases between. The CDR3 loop is CASSPSTLDGTEAFF. The CDR3 nucleotides read TGTGCCAGCAGCCCCAGTACCTTAGATGGCACTGAAGCTTTCTTT.

This clonotype was observed a few times. The chain joins TRBV12-3 or TRBV12-4 to TRBJ1-1; D unresolved. The ends were cut back, 5 bases at V and 12 bases at J, with 16 bases in the middle. The CDR3 covers 12 residues. The CDR3 DNA reads TGTGCCAGCAGTCTGGGCCCGACGGCAACTTTCTTT. As protein: CASSLGPTATFF.

V and J are TRBV6-2 or TRBV6-3 and TRBJ2-3; D is uncertain. Trimming took off 4 bases at V and 10 bases at J, with 9 bases between the two ends. In germline, CDR1 is MNHEY, CDR2 SVGEGT. This CDR3 is built from 11 residues. The CDR3 protein is CASSSIHPQYF. The CDR3 bases are TGTGCCAGCAGTTCTATCCACCCGCAGTATTTT.

In this sample, this clonotype turned up a few times. This sequence joins TRBV5-4 and TRBJ2-3; tentative D call: TRBD2 (7 bases). CDR3 length: 19 residues. Trimming cost V 2 bases and J 2 bases, with 24 bases left between them. Germline values: CDR1 SGHNT, CDR2 YYREEE (reference sequence). The CDR3 is CASSFLQGGGASVTDTQYF. The CDR3, as DNA: TGTGCCAGCAGCTTCCTACAGGGTGGGGGGGCTTCAGTCACAGATACGCAGTATTTT.

This clonotype was counted at least ten times. J is TRBJ2-7 and V is TRBV19; the match to TRBD2 covers 8 bases. J lost 5 bases, V lost 7 bases, and 7 bases had no gene match. Germline assignment: CDR1 LNHDA and CDR2 SQIVND (reference sequence). This CDR3 is built from 13 residues. CDR3 DNA sequence: TGTGCCAGTACCACGGGACTAGGGGACGAGCAGTACTTC. This sequence encodes CASTTGLGDEQYF. Based on the CDR3 plus reference TRBV19 and TRBJ2-7, the full variable domain is DGGITQSPKYLFRKEGQNVTLSCEQNLNHDAMYWYRQDPGQGLRLIYYSQIVNDFQKGDIAEGYSVSREKKESFPLTVTSAQKNPTAFYLCASTTGLGDEQYFGPGTRLTVT.

The V and J genes are TRBV2 and TRBJ1-5; D may be TRBD1 (5 bases). This CDR3 spans 14 amino acids. Germline V CDR1 and CDR2: SNHLY, FYNNEI. Trimming left V 5 bases short and J 1 base short, with 9 bases between. The DNA for the CDR3 is TGTGCCAGCAGTCGACAGCGGAGCAATCAGCCCCAGCATTTT. It translates to CASSRQRSNQPQHF.

Here the CDR3 reads CASGLHGQGRVIETQYF. CDR3 bases: TGTGCTAGTGGTTTGCACGGACAGGGGCGAGTTATCGAGACCCAGTACTTC. This rearrangement joins TRBV12-5 to TRBJ2-5; 9 bases match TRBD1. The germline CDR1 and CDR2 sequences are LGHNT and FRNRAP. The CDR3 has 17 residues. The V segment lost 2 bases and the J segment 5 bases; nucleotides outside the gene matches: 12.

J is TRBJ2-2 and V is TRBV12-3 or TRBV12-4; 9 bases are shared with TRBD1. J was trimmed by 5 bases and V by 6 bases; bases with no gene match: 13. This CDR3 has 17 residues. The CDR3 here is CASRDLLGQGETGELFF. The CDR3 coding sequence is TGTGCCAGCAGGGATCTACTGGGACAGGGAGAGACCGGGGAGCTGTTTTTT.

This clonotype appeared a few times. The chain recombines TRBV27 with TRBJ1-2, with a weak D call TRBD1 (6 bases). The CDR3 sequence is 15 residues long. The V gene lost 2 bases and the J gene lost 6 bases, with 16 bases spanning the gap. The germline gives CDR1 MNHEY, CDR2 SMNVEV (reference sequence). As DNA, the CDR3 is TGTGCCAGCAGTTTAGTGAGCCCCGCAGGGGATGGCTACACCTTC. Translated, it gives CASSLVSPAGDGYTF.